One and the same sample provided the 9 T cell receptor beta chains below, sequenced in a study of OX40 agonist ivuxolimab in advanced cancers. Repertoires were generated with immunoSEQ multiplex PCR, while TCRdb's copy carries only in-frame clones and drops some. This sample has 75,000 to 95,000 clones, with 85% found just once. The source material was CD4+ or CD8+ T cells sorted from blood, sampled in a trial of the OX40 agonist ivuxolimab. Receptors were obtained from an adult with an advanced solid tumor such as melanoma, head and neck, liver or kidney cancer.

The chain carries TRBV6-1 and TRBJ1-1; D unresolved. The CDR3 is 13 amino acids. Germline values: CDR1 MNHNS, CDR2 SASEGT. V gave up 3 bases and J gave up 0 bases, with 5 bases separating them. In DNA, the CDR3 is TGTGCCAGCAGTGACACAGTGAACACTGAAGCTTTCTTT. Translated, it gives CASSDTVNTEAFF.

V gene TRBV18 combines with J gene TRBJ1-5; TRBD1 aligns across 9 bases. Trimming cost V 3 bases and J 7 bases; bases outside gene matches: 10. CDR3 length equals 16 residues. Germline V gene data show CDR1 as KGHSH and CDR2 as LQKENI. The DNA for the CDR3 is TGTGCCAGCTCACCCGGGACAGGGTTGTTGAACCAGCCCCAGCATTTT. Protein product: CASSPGTGLLNQPQHF.

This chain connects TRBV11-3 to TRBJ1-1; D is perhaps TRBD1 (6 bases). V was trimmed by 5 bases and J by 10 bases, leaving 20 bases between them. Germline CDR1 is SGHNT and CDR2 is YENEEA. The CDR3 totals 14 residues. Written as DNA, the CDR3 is TGTGCCAGCAGCGAAGGACAGCTGTTGGGAGGAGCTTTCTTT. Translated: CASSEGQLLGGAFF.

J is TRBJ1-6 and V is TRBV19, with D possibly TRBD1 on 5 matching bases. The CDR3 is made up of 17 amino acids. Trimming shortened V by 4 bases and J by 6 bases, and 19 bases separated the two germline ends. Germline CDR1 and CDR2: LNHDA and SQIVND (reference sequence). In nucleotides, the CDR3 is TGTGCCAGTAGTAGTACAGTACTCCGGGGCTCTAATTCACCCCTCCACTTT. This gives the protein CASSSTVLRGSNSPLHF.

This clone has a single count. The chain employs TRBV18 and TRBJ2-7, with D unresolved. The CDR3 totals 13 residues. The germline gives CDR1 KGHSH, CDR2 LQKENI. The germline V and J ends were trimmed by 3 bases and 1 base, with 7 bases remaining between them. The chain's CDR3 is CASSPRRSYEQYF. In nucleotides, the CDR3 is TGTGCCAGCTCACCCCGGCGATCCTACGAGCAGTACTTC. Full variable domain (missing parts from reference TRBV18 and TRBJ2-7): NAGVMQNPRHLVRRRGQEARLRCSPMKGHSHVYWYRQLPEEGLKFMVYLQKENIIDESGMPKERFSAEFPKEGPSILRIQQVVRGDSAAYFCASSPRRSYEQYFGPGTRLTVT.

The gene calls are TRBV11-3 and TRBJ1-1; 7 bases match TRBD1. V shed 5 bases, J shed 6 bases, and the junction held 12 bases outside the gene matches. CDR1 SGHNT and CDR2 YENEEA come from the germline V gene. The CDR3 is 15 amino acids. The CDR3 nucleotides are TGTGCCAGCAGCGTTTCGACAGGGCTACTTGCTGAAGCTTTCTTT. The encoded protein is CASSVSTGLLAEAFF.

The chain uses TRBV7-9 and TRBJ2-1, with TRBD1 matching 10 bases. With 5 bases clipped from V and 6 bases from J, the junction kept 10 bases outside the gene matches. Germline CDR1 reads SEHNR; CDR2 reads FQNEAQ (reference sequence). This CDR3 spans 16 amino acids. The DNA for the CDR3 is TGTGCCAGCAGCGTAGACAGGGGGCCGCTCTCCAATGAGCAGTTCTTC. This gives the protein CASSVDRGPLSNEQFF.

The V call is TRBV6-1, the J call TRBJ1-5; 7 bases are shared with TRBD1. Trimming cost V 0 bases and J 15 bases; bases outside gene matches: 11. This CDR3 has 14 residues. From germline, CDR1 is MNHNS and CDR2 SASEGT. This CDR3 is CASSEASTGDYGHF. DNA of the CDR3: TGTGCCAGCAGTGAAGCATCCACAGGGGATTATGGGCATTTT.

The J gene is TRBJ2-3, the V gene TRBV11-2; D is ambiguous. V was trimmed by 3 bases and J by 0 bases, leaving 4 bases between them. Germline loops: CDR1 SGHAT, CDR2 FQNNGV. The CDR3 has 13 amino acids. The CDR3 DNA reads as TGTGCCAGCAGCTTCCCTAGCACAGATACGCAGTATTTT. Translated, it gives CASSFPSTDTQYF.